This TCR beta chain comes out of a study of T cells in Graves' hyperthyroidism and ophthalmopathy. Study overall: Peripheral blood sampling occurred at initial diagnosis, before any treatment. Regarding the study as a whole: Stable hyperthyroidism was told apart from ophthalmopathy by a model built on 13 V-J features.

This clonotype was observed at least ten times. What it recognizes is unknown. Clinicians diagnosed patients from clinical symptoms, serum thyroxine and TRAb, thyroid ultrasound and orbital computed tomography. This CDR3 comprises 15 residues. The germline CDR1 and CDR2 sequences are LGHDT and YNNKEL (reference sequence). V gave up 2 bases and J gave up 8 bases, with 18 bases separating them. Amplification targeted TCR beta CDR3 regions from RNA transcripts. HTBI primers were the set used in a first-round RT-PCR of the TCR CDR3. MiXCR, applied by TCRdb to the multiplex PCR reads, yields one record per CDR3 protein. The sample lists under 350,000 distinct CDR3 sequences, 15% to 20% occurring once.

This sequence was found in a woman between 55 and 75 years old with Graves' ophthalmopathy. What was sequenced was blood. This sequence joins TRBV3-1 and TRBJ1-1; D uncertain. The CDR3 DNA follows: TGTGCCAGCAGCCAATACTCCCGGTTACCCTCGGAAGCTTTCTTT. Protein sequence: CASSQYSRLPSEAFF.